This T cell receptor (delta chain) was sequenced during a study of Vδ1+ human thymocytes. The germline CDR1 and CDR2 sequences are TSWWSYY and QGS. The CDR3 covers 23 residues. V trimming: 4 bases; J trimming: 10 bases; junction bases outside the gene matches: 36. Points on this clone: Its antigen is still unknown.

Points from the study as a whole: Unlike peripheral blood Vdelta1+ controls, thymic delta-chain sequences included roughly 22% Vdelta2 and few Vdelta3. Thymic TRG and TRD repertoires appeared highly polyclonal, with Gaussian CDR3 length distributions.

Sequences come from RNA converted to cDNA by reverse transcription. The CDR3 regions were amplified by multiplex PCR from V-gene primers to a constant-region primer. TCRdb re-processed the multiplex PCR reads via CATT. Of roughly 56,000 delta-chain clones listed, more than 13% were seen once; the top ten hold 0.39%. This clonotype originated in a girl under three years old who had congenital heart surgery. Sequencing input: Vdelta1+ gamma-delta thymocytes from the thymus. This sample's subset: FACS-sorted CD3+ TCRalphabeta- TCRVdelta1+ TCRVdelta2- thymocytes. The rearrangement links TRDV1 to TRDJ1, with TRDD3 matching 10 bases. The CDR3 here is CALGVKGVSPTRLGDIVRMGLIF. The CDR3 DNA is TGTGCTCTTGGGGTAAAAGGAGTAAGTCCTACGAGGCTGGGGGATATCGTACGAATGGGACTCATCTTT.